Each of the 6 T cell receptor beta chains below was sequenced from the same sample in a study of shared clonotypes between healthy human individuals. Assay used: immunoSEQ multiplex PCR; TCRdb lists only in-frame clones, some missing. This repertoire shows over 2 million clones, approximately 94% found once; its top ten account for 1.1%. In the naive CD8 group, cells lacked CD45RO and were positively selected for CCR7, so terminally differentiated effector memory CD45RA+ cells were left out. Sample: naive CD8+ T cells sorted from blood. The receptors derive from a young man in good health.

For this clone: Other DNA sequences of this sample code for an identical CDR3. The chain carries TRBV7-9 and TRBJ2-1; 12 positions agree with TRBD2. The V gene's germline CDR1 is SEHNR and CDR2 FQNEAQ (reference sequence). The V segment lost 4 bases and the J segment 2 bases; nucleotides outside the gene matches: 3. The CDR3 has 16 residues. DNA of the CDR3: TGTGCCAGCAGCTCGCTAGCGGGAGGGACCTACAATGAGCAGTTCTTC. It encodes CASSSLAGGTYNEQFF.

The rearrangement uses TRBV6-1 and TRBJ1-5, with unresolved D. Trimming shortened V by 0 bases and J by 3 bases, and 0 bases separated the two germline ends. The CDR3 sequence is 12 residues long. Germline V gene data show CDR1 as MNHNS and CDR2 as SASEGT. The CDR3 loop reads CASSEANQPQHF. CDR3 DNA: TGTGCCAGCAGTGAAGCCAATCAGCCCCAGCATTTT.

The chain employs TRBV11-2 and TRBJ1-2; the D gene is possibly TRBD1 (6 bases). CDR1 SGHAT and CDR2 FQNNGV come from the germline V gene. V was clipped by 5 bases and J by 5 bases, with 21 bases between them. CDR3 length equals 16 residues. In nucleotides, the CDR3 is TGTGCCAGCAGCGCTGACAAGGGGGTGTCTGGGTATGGCTACACCTTC. Protein sequence: CASSADKGVSGYGYTF.

Worth noting for this clone: This specimen includes other DNA sequences encoding the same CDR3. The genes are TRBV10-1 and TRBJ1-1; the match to TRBD1 covers 8 bases. CDR3 length equals 14 residues. Unmatched junction bases numbered 0, after V lost 2 bases and J lost 1 base. Germline V gene sequence: CDR1 WNHNN, CDR2 SYGVQD (reference sequence). CDR3 sequence (DNA): TGCGCCAGCAGTGAGGGGACAGGGAACACTGAAGCTTTCTTT. It is translated as CASSEGTGNTEAFF.

Of note for this clone: Other DNA sequences in the same sample also yield this CDR3. The CDR3 DNA reads TGCGCCAGTGGACAGGGCTACGAGCAGTACTTC. Protein product: CASGQGYEQYF. The chain employs TRBV4-3 and TRBJ2-7; TRBD1 matches 8 bases. Germline V lookup: CDR1 LGHNA, CDR2 YSLEER. Unmatched junction bases numbered 1, after V lost 9 bases and J lost 3 bases. The CDR3 sequence is 11 residues long.

The chain employs TRBV28 and TRBJ2-7; the match to TRBD1 covers 11 bases. Unmatched junction bases numbered 4, after V lost 2 bases and J lost 4 bases. Germline CDR1 MDHEN, CDR2 SYDVKM. CDR3 length: 15 amino acids. CDR3 DNA sequence: TGTGCCAGCAGTTTAGGGACAGGGGGATTTTACGAGCAGTACTTC. This gives the protein CASSLGTGGFYEQYF.